This TCR beta chain emerged from a study of blood T cell repertoires in COVID-19. Across the study: Acute and convalescent COVID-19 specimens originated in the United States, Italy and Spain. Sources were T cells, B-cell-depleted T cells, or PBMCs; the material itself was cDNA or gDNA.

Study processing details: Estimated nucleated cell counts came from reference gene primer amplification. The repertoire was sequenced with immunoSEQ multiplex PCR; TCRdb's copy has only in-frame clones and lacks some. V and J calls plus clone size are reproduced from that table; the DNA served to infer D and trimming. The repertoire holds about 160,000 clones, with about four fifths as singletons. Germline CDR1 reads SGHTA; CDR2 reads FQGTGA. This CDR3 has 16 residues. The J segment lost 1 base and the V segment lost 5 bases, leaving 7 bases of the junction unmatched. The sample comprised peripheral blood. This clonotype was obtained from a man between 65 and 80 years old with acute or convalescent COVID-19. The chain employs TRBV7-3 and TRBJ2-3, with TRBD2 identical over 9 bases. CDR3 coding DNA: TGTGCCAGCAGCATACAGGGACTAGCAGGCACAGATACGCAGTATTTT. Translating gives CASSIQGLAGTDTQYF.